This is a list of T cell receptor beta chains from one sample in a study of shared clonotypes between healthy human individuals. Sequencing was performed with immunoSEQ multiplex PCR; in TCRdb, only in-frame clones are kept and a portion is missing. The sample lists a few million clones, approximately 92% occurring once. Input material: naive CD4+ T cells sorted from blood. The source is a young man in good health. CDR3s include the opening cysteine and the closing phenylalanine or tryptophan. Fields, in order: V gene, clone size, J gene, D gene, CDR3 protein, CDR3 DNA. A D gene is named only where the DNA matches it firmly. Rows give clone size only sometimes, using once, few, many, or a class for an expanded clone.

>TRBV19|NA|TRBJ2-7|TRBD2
CASSPHTTSGSVYEQYF
TGTGCCAGTAGTCCCCACACGACTAGCGGGAGTGTCTACGAGCAGTACTTC
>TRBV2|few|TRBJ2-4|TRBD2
CASSGLAGGRNIQYF
TGTGCCAGCAGTGGACTAGCGGGAGGTAGAAACATTCAGTACTTC
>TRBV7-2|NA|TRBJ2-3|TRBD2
CASSPGRGTDTQYF
TGTGCCAGCAGCCCCGGGAGGGGCACAGATACGCAGTATTTT
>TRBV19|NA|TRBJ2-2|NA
CASSIGSYTGELFF
TGTGCCAGTAGTATCGGCAGTTACACCGGGGAGCTGTTTTTT
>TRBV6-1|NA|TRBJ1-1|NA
CASSRGMKAFF
TGTGCCAGCAGCCGAGGAATGAAAGCTTTCTTT
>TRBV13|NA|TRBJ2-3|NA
CASSLRDTDTQYF
TGTGCCAGCAGCTTACGGGACACAGATACGCAGTATTTT
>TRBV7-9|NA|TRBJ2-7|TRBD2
CASSFSGTTTYEQYF
TGTGCCAGCAGCTTTTCCGGGACTACGACCTACGAGCAGTACTTC
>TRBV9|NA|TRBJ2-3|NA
CASSVVLATDTQYF
TGTGCCAGCAGCGTGGTCCTAGCCACAGATACGCAGTATTTT
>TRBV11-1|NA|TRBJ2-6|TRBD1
CASSVTGAGANVLTF
TGTGCCAGCAGCGTCACAGGGGCTGGGGCCAACGTCCTGACTTTC
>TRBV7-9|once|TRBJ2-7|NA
CASSLSSHYEQYF
TGTGCCAGCAGCTTATCGTCTCATTACGAGCAGTACTTC
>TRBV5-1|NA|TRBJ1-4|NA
CASSPAAREPLGGEKLFF
TGCGCCAGCAGCCCGGCGGCCAGAGAACCCCTCGGAGGTGAAAAACTGTTTTTT
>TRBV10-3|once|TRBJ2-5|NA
CATAYNRGEETQYF
TGTGCCACCGCGTATAATCGAGGGGAAGAGACCCAGTACTTC
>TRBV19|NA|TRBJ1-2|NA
CASSIRTATPIYGYTF
TGTGCCAGTAGTATTAGGACGGCTACTCCCATTTATGGCTACACCTTC
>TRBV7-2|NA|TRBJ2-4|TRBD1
CASSLNSGQGAIQYF
TGTGCCAGCAGCTTAAACTCGGGACAGGGGGCCATTCAGTACTTC
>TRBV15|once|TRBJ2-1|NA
CATSRSGLTNEQFF
TGTGCCACCAGCAGATCGGGACTGACCAATGAGCAGTTCTTC
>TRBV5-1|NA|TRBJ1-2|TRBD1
CASSLDLGTGGVGYTF
TGCGCCAGCAGCTTGGATTTAGGGACAGGGGGCGTTGGCTACACCTTC
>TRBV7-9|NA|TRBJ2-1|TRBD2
CASSLEREGRDEQFF
TGTGCCAGCAGCCTCGAGCGGGAGGGCCGTGATGAGCAGTTCTTC
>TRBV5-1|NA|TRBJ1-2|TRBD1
CASSENRDRVAGYTF
TGCGCCAGCAGCGAAAACCGGGACAGGGTAGCTGGCTACACCTTC
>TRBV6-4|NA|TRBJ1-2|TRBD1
CASSATGNYGYTF
TGTGCCAGCAGTGCGACAGGGAACTATGGCTACACCTTC
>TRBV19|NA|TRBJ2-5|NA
CASSIAVTISETQYF
TGTGCCAGTAGTATTGCTGTGACTATCTCGGAGACCCAGTACTTC
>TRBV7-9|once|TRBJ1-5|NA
CATQGSHSNQPQHF
TGTGCCACCCAGGGGAGCCATAGCAATCAGCCCCAGCATTTT
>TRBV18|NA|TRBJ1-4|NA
CASSTTGLNEKLFF
TGTGCCAGCTCAACGACAGGTTTAAATGAAAAACTGTTTTTT
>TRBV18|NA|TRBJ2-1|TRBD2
CASSQIRTSGNSYNEQFF
TGTGCCAGCTCACAAATACGGACTAGCGGGAACTCCTACAATGAGCAGTTCTTC
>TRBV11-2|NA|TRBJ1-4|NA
CASSLEGRGAEKLFF
TGTGCCAGCAGCCTAGAGGGCAGGGGAGCTGAAAAACTGTTTTTT
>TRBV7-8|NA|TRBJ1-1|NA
CASSLAQTGSNTEAFF
TGTGCCAGCAGCTTAGCCCAGACAGGTTCGAACACTGAAGCTTTCTTT
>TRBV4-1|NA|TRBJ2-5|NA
CATGVDARQETQYF
TGCGCCACGGGGGTGGACGCCCGACAAGAGACCCAGTACTTC
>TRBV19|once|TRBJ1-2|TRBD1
CASSATGGNYGYTF
TGTGCCAGTAGTGCAACAGGGGGTAACTATGGCTACACCTTC
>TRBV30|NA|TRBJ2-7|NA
CAWSERLSSYEQYF
TGTGCCTGGAGTGAGCGCCTATCCTCCTACGAGCAGTACTTC
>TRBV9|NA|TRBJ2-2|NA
CASSVVSTNTGELFF
TGTGCCAGCAGCGTGGTCAGCACGAACACCGGGGAGCTGTTTTTT
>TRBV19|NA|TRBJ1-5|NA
CASSIGVYGRQPQHF
TGTGCCAGTAGTATAGGGGTTTACGGCCGGCAGCCCCAGCATTTT
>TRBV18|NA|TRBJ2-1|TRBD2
CASSPLAGPGYEQFF
TGTGCCAGCTCACCACTAGCGGGACCTGGGTATGAGCAGTTCTTC
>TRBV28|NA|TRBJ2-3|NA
CASSSPGRPSTDTQYF
TGTGCCAGCAGTTCCCCAGGGCGACCTAGCACAGATACGCAGTATTTT
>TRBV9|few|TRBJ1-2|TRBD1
CASSAGTGPYGYTF
TGTGCCAGCAGCGCGGGGACAGGTCCATATGGCTACACCTTC
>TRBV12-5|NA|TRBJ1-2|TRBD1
CASGLIGTVQNYGYTF
TGTGCTAGTGGTTTGATAGGGACAGTTCAAAACTATGGCTACACCTTC
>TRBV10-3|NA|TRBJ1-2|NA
CAISEGDSYGYTF
TGTGCCATCAGTGAGGGAGATTCCTATGGCTACACCTTC
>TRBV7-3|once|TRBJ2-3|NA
CASSLNGYGTDTQYF
TGTGCCAGCAGCTTAAACGGATATGGCACAGATACGCAGTATTTT
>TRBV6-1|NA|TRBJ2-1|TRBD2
CASSGEGYNEQFF
TGTGCCAGCAGTGGGGAGGGATACAATGAGCAGTTCTTC
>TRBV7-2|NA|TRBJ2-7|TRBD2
CASSLGLAGVYEQYF
TGTGCCAGCAGTCTTGGACTAGCGGGAGTCTACGAGCAGTACTTC
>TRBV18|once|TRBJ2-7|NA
CASSPDRRSYEQYF
TGTGCCAGCTCACCTGACAGGAGATCCTACGAGCAGTACTTC
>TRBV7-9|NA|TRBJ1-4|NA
CASSFAKDSTFNEKLFF
TGTGCCAGCAGCTTTGCGAAGGACAGCACATTTAATGAAAAACTGTTTTTT
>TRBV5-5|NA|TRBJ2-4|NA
CASSPEAKNIQYF
TGTGCCAGCAGCCCGGAGGCCAAAAACATTCAGTACTTC
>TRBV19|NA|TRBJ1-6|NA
CASRVAGENSPLHF
TGTGCCAGTAGGGTGGCAGGGGAAAATTCACCCCTCCACTTT
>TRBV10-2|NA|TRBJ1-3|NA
CASSDPAEAGNTIYF
TGCGCCAGCAGTGACCCCGCCGAGGCTGGAAACACCATATATTTT
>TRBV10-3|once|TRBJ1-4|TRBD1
CAISEGQVRRATNEKLFF
TGTGCCATCAGTGAGGGACAGGTTCGGCGTGCAACTAATGAAAAACTGTTTTTT
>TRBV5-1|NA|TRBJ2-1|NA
CASSLEGNWAYNEQFF
TGCGCCAGCAGCTTGGAGGGGAACTGGGCCTACAATGAGCAGTTCTTC
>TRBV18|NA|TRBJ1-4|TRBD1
CASSPDRGSNEKLFF
TGTGCCAGCTCACCGGACAGGGGATCTAATGAAAAACTGTTTTTT
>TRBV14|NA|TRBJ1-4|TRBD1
CASSLMTGEKLFF
TGTGCCAGCAGCCTGATGACAGGGGAAAAACTGTTTTTT
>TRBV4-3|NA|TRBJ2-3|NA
CASSQDYIAAAGTDTQYF
TGCGCCAGCAGCCAAGATTACATCGCGGCGGCGGGCACAGATACGCAGTATTTT
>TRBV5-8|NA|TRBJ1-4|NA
CASSLIWNEKLFF
TGTGCCAGCAGCTTGATCTGGAATGAAAAACTGTTTTTT
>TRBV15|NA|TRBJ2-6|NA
CATSRDRGAGANVLTF
TGTGCCACCAGCAGAGATAGGGGGGCTGGGGCCAACGTCCTGACTTTC
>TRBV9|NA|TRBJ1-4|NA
CASSSGGATNEKLFF
TGTGCCAGCAGCTCCGGGGGAGCAACTAATGAAAAACTGTTTTTT